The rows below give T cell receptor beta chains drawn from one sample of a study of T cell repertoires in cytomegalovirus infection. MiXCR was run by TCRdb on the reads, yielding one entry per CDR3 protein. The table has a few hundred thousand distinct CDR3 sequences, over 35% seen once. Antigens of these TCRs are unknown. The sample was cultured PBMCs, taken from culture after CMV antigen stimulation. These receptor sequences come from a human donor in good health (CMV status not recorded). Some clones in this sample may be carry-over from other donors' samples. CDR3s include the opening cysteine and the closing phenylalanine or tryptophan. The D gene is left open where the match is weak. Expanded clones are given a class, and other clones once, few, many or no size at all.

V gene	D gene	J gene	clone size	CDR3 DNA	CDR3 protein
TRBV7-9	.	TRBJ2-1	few	TGTGCCAGCAGCTTAGACAGGGCGTTGGCGGGCTCCTACAATGAGCAGTTCTTC	CASSLDRALAGSYNEQFF
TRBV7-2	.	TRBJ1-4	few	TGTGCCAGCAGCCCACATGGGCGGCAAAAACTGTTTTTT	CASSPHGRQKLFF
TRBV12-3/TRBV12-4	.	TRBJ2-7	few	TGTGCCAGCAGTTCGGATAACTACGAGCAGTACTTC	CASSSDNYEQYF
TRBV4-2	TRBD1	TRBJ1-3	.	TGTGCCAGCAGCCAGCCCGGGACAGCTGGAAACACCATATATTTT	CASSQPGTAGNTIYF
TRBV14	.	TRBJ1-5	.	TGTGCCAGCAGCCAAGGGTACAGTCAGCCCCAGCATTTT	CASSQGYSQPQHF
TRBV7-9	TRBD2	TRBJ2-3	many	TGTGCCAGCAGCTCAACGGGACTAGGCACAGATACGCAGTATTTT	CASSSTGLGTDTQYF
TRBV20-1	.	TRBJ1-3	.	TGCAGTGCTATGGCAGGTACCTCTGGAAACACCATATATTTT	CSAMAGTSGNTIYF
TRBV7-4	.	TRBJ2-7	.	TGTGCCAGCAGCTTAGCCAGGGGAACCGACGAGCAGTACTTC	CASSLARGTDEQYF
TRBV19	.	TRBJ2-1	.	TGTGCCAGTAGTATGGGTGGGCAGTGGGATGAGCAGTTCTTC	CASSMGGQWDEQFF
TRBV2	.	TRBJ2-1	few	TGTGCCAGCATAGAGGACAGATACTACAATGAGCAGTTCTTC	CASIEDRYYNEQFF
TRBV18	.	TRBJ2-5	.	TGTGCCAGCTCACGAGGACAGTTCGATGTAGAGACCCAGTACTTC	CASSRGQFDVETQYF
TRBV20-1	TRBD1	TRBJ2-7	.	TGCAGTACTAGGGACAGTCGTTCCTACGAGCAGTACTTC	CSTRDSRSYEQYF
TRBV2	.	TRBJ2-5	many	TGTGCCAGCCGACTAACTGGAGGGCTAGAGACCCAGTACTTC	CASRLTGGLETQYF
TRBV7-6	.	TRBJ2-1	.	TGTGCCAGCAGCTTAGTAATCGTGTCGCAGGGGGGCATGCATGAGCAGTTCTTC	CASSLVIVSQGGMHEQFF